This T cell receptor (beta chain) comes out of a study of blood T cell dynamics during melanoma immunotherapy. This clone was seen only once. Its antigen is currently unknown. The study's findings and limits: At W3, later disease-control patients showed bifurcated PBMC repertoire changes, unlike progressors.

Germline V lookup: CDR1 SNHLY, CDR2 FYNNEI. V shed 7 bases, J shed 5 bases, and the junction held 6 bases outside the gene matches. The CDR3 length is 13 residues. This sample's time point: week 3, after first cycle of checkpoint inhibitor. Assay: immunoSEQ multiplex PCR; the TCRdb copy retains only in-frame clones and omits some. The table has about 8,800 clones, around 86% seen once; the top ten hold around 1%. The sequence came from a human donor with melanoma. The chain recombines TRBV2 with TRBJ2-5, with 8 bases identical to TRBD2. The material was blood, obtained from a patient treated with checkpoint blockade. CDR3 loop: CASTGGGMETQYF. The CDR3 DNA follows: TGTGCCAGCACCGGGGGGGGGATGGAGACCCAGTACTTC.